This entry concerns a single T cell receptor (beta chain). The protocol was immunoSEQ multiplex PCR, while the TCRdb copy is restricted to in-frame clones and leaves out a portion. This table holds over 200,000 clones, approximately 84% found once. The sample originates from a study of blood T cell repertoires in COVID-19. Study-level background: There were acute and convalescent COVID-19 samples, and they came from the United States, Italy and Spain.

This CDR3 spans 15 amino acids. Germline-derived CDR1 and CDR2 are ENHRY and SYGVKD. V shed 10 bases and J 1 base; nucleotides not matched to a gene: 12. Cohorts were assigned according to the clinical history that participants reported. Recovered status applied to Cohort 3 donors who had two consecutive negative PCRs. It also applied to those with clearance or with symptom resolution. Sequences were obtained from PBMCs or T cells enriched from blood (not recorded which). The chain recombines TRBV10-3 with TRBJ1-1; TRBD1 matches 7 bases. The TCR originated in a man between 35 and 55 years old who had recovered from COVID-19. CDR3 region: CATQGSTGENTEAFF. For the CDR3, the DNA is TGTGCCACCCAAGGATCAACAGGGGAGAACACTGAAGCTTTCTTT.